The rows below give T cell receptor beta chains drawn from one sample of a study of control samples from healthy donors and cancer patients. TCRdb keeps only in-frame clones here, not all; method: immunoSEQ multiplex PCR. The data contain about 51,000 clones, 80% of them singletons. Sequences were obtained from blood. The receptors shown here come from a man aged 65 to 85 in good health. Each CDR3 is given with its conserved first and last residue. A D gene is named only where the DNA matches it firmly.

TRBJ1-1	11	TRBV20-1	-	CSARAQGEAFF	TGCAGTGCTCGGGCACAGGGTGAAGCTTTCTTT
TRBJ1-1	15	TRBV18	-	CASSPVLGAETEAFF	TGTGCCAGCTCCCCCGTCCTGGGGGCGGAGACTGAAGCTTTCTTT
TRBJ2-1	14	TRBV2	-	CASRAGTYYNEQFF	TGTGCCAGCAGGGCCGGGACTTACTACAATGAGCAGTTCTTC
TRBJ1-3	14	TRBV7-8	-	CASSPGGLGNTIYF	TGTGCCAGCAGCCCCGGGGGGCTTGGAAACACCATATATTTT
TRBJ2-2	18	TRBV25-1	TRBD1	CASSESPGQGTNTGELFF	TGTGCCAGCAGTGAGTCCCCTGGACAGGGGACGAACACCGGGGAGCTGTTTTTT
TRBJ2-2	14	TRBV7-8	-	CASSLGRGRGELFF	TGTGCCAGCAGCTTAGGGAGGGGACGCGGGGAGCTGTTTTTT
TRBJ1-1	16	TRBV27	-	CASSSLGGRATTEAFF	TGTGCCAGCTCCTCTTTAGGGGGACGGGCCACCACTGAAGCTTTCTTT
TRBJ1-2	15	TRBV5-1	TRBD1	CASSLDPQGADGYTF	TGCGCCAGCAGCTTGGATCCCCAGGGGGCGGATGGCTACACCTTC
TRBJ2-7	17	TRBV5-1	TRBD1	CASSHWDRASPSYEQYF	TGCGCCAGCAGCCACTGGGACAGGGCGTCCCCCTCCTACGAGCAGTACTTC
TRBJ2-3	16	TRBV6-1	-	CASSEALRTETDTQYF	TGTGCCAGCAGTGAAGCTCTTAGGACTGAAACAGATACGCAGTATTTT